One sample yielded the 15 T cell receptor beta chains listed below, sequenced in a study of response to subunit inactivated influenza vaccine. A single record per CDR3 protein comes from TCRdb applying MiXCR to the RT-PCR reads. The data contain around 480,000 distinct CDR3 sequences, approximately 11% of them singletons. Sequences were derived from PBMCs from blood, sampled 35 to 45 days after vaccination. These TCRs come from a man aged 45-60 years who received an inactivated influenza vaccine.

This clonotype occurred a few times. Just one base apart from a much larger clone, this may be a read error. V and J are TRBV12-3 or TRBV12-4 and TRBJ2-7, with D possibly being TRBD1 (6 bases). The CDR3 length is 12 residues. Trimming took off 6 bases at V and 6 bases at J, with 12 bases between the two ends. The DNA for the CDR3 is TGTGCCAGCAGCGAACAGGGAAGCGAGCAGTACTTC. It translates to CASSEQGSEQYF.

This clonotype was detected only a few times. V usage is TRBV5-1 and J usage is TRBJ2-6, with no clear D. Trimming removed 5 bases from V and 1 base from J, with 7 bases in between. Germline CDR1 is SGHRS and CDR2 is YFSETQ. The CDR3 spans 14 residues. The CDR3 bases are TGCGCCAGCAGTCGATGGTCTGGGGCCAACGTCCTGACTTTC. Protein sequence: CASSRWSGANVLTF.

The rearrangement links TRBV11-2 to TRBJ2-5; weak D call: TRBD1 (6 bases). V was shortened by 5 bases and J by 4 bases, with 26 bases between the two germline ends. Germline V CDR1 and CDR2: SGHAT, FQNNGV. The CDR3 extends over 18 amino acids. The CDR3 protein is CASSLRDIQKWGRETQYF. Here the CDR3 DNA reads TGTGCCAGCAGCCTCCGGGACATCCAAAAATGGGGGAGAGAGACCCAGTACTTC. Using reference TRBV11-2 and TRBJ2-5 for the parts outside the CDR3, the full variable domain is EAGVAQSPRYKIIEKRQSVAFWCNPISGHATLYWYQQILGQGPKLLIQFQNNGVVDDSQLPKDRFSAERLKGVDSTLKIQPAKLEDSAVYLCASSLRDIQKWGRETQYFGPGTRLLVL.

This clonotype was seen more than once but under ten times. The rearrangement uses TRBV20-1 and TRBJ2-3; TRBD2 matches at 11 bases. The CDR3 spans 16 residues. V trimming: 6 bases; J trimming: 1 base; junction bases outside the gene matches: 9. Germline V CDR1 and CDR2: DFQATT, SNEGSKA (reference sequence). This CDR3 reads CSAAASGRLRTDTQYF. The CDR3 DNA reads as TGCAGTGCCGCTGCTAGCGGGAGGCTTCGCACAGATACGCAGTATTTT.

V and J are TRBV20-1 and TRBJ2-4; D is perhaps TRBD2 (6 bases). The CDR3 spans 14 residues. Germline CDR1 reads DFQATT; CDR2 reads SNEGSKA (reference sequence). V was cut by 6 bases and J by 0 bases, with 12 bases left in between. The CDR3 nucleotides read TGCAGTGCCATTAGCGGTTTAGCCAAAAACATTCAGTACTTC. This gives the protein CSAISGLAKNIQYF.

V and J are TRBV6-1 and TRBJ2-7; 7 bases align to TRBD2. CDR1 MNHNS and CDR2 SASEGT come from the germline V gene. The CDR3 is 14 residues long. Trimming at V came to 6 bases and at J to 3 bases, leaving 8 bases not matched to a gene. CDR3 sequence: CASRKGLVRYEQYF. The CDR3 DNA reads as TGTGCCAGCAGAAAAGGACTAGTCCGCTACGAGCAGTACTTC.

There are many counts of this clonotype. The CDR3 loop reads CASSGPIAGSSYNEQFF. Written as DNA, the CDR3 is TGTGCCAGCAGCGGACCAATAGCGGGCAGCTCCTACAATGAGCAGTTCTTC. This chain joins TRBV7-9 and TRBJ2-1; 7 bases are a match to TRBD2. The CDR3 is 17 residues long. V lost 5 bases and J lost 0; bases outside the gene matches: 10. Germline values: CDR1 SEHNR, CDR2 FQNEAQ (reference sequence).

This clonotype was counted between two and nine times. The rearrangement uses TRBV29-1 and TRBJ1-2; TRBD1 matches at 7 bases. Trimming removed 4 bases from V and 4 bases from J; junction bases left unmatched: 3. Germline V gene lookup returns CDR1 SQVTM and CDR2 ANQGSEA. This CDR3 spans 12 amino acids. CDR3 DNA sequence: TGCAGCGTTGGGGCAGGGGGCTATGGCTACACCTTC. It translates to CSVGAGGYGYTF.

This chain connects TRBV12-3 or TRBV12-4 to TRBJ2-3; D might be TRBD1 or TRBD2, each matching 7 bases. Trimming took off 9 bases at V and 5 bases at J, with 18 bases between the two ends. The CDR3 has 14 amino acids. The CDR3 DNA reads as TGTGCCAGTGCCCAGGGGGGGCGCGGAGATACGCAGTATTTT. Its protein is CASAQGGRGDTQYF.

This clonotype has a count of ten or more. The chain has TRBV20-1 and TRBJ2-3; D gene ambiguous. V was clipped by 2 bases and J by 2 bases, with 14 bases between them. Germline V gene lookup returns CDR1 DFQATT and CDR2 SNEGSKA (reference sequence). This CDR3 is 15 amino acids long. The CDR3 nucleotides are TGCAGTGCTAGATTGGGAACAACCACCACAGATACGCAGTATTTT. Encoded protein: CSARLGTTTTDTQYF.

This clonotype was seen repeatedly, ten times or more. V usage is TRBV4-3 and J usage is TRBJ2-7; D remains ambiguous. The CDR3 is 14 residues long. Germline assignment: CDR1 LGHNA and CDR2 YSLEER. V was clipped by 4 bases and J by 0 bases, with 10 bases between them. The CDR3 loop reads CASSPDIISYEQYF. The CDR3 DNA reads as TGCGCCAGCAGCCCCGACATTATCTCCTACGAGCAGTACTTC.

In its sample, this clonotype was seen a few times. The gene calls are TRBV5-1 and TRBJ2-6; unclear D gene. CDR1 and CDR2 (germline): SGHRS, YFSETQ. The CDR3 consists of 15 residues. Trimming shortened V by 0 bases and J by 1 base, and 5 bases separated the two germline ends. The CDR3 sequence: CASSLEQSGANVLTF. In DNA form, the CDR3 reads TGCGCCAGCAGCTTGGAACAGTCTGGGGCCAACGTCCTGACTTTC.

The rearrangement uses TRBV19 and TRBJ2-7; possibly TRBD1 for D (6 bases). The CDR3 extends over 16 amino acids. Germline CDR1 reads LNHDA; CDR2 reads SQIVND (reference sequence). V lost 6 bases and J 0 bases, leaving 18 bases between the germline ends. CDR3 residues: CASSSTGQTFSYEQYF. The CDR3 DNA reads TGTGCCAGTAGCAGCACAGGACAGACTTTCTCCTACGAGCAGTACTTC.

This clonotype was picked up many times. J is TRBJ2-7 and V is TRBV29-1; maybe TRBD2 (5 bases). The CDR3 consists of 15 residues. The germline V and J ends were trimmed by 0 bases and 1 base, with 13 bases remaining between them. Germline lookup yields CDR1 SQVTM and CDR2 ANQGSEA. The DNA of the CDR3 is TGCAGCGTTGAAGATAGCGTCCTAGGTTCCTACGAGCAGTACTTC. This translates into CSVEDSVLGSYEQYF.

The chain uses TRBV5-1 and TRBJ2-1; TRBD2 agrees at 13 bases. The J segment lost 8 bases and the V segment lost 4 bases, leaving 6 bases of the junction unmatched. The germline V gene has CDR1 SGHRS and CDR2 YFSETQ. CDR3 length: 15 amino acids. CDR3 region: CASSPGTSGVYEQFF. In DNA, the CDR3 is TGCGCCAGCAGCCCCGGGACTAGCGGGGTCTATGAGCAGTTCTTC.